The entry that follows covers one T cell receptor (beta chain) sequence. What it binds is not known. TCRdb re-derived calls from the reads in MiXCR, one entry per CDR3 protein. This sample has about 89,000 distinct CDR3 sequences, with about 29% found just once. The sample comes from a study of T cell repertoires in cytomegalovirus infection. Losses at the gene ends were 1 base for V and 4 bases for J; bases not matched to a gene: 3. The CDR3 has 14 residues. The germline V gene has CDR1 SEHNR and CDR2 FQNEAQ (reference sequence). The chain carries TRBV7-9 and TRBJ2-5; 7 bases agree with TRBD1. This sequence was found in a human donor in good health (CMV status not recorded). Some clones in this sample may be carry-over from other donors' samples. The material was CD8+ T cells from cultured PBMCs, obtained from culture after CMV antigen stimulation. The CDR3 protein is CASSLVGGGETQYF. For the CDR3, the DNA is TGTGCCAGCAGCTTAGTAGGGGGCGGAGAGACCCAGTACTTC.